Each of the 23 T cell receptor beta chains below was sequenced from the same sample in a study of early T cells in non-severe SARS-CoV-2 infection. Each CDR3 protein is one row after TCRdb ran MiXCR on the 5' RACE reads. The table lists some 83,000 distinct CDR3 sequences, under 11% of them singletons, with roughly 8% in the top ten. Sample: whole blood, taken at baseline. These receptors were collected from an adult who was a healthcare worker with PCR-confirmed SARS-CoV-2 infection or an uninfected control (not recorded which).

This clonotype was seen at least ten times. The CDR3 nucleotides read TGTGCCAGCAGCTTAAGTAGCTCTGGGGCCAACGTCCTGACTTTC. This encodes CASSLSSSGANVLTF. The J gene is TRBJ2-6, the V gene TRBV7-9; D gene ambiguous. CDR1 and CDR2 (germline): SEHNR, FQNEAQ (reference sequence). The germline V and J ends were trimmed by 2 bases and 0 bases, with 5 bases remaining between them. The CDR3 length is 15 residues.

This clonotype has only a few counts. A read error may be the cause here, since a much bigger clone is one base away. The chain links TRBV20-1 to TRBJ2-3; D is ambiguous. Germline V gene data show CDR1 as DFQATT and CDR2 as SNEGSKA (reference sequence). This CDR3 contains 11 residues. CDR3 sequence (DNA): TGCAGTGCCCCGGCCCAACTACGACCAGATTTT. Translated: CSAPAQLRPDF.

V is TRBV25-1 and J is TRBJ2-7, with D maybe TRBD1 (6 bases). The ends were cut back, 5 bases at V and 1 base at J, with 12 bases in the middle. There are 14 residues in the CDR3. CDR1 and CDR2 (germline): MGHDK, SYGVNS. The DNA of the CDR3 is TGTGCCAGCAGTCGGACAGTTGAATCCTACGAGCAGTACTTC. Translating gives CASSRTVESYEQYF.

This clonotype has only a few counts. V usage is TRBV30 and J usage is TRBJ1-3; D ambiguous. The CDR3 is 13 residues long. The ends were cut back, 5 bases at V and 8 bases at J, with 16 bases in the middle. Germline CDR1 is GTSNPN and CDR2 is SVGIG (reference sequence). CDR3 DNA: TGTGCCTGGCTCCATCTGAGTGCGGACACCATATATTTT. Residues: CAWLHLSADTIYF.

In this sample, this clonotype turned up once. This chain joins TRBV12-3 or TRBV12-4 and TRBJ2-1; D remains unclear. The CDR3 contains 12 residues. V shed 6 bases and J shed 8 bases, with 11 bases lying between them. In DNA form, the CDR3 reads TGTGCCAGCAGGAAGGGCAACCATGAGCAGTTCTTC. Amino acids: CASRKGNHEQFF.

This clonotype was detected a few times. The CDR3 DNA sequence: TGTGCCAGCAGTGAGGGCGGGAAGAATGAGCAGTTCTTC. It specifies CASSEGGKNEQFF. V usage is TRBV25-1 and J usage is TRBJ2-1; maybe TRBD2 (6 bases). Germline V gives CDR1 MGHDK, CDR2 SYGVNS. The CDR3 length is 13 residues. Deletions cut 3 bases from V and 7 bases from J, with 10 bases between.

The chain uses TRBV27 and TRBJ2-7; 7 nucleotides agree with TRBD2. Germline V gene sequence: CDR1 MNHEY, CDR2 SMNVEV (reference sequence). Germline trimming cut 8 bases from V and 5 bases from J; bases unmatched to any gene: 12. This CDR3 has 14 residues. The CDR3 DNA reads as TGTGCCAGCGGCTTTGGGGAGGGTGCCGACGAGCAGTACTTC. Protein product: CASGFGEGADEQYF.

This clonotype was seen a handful of times. The chain combines TRBV20-1 with TRBJ2-2, with TRBD1 identical over 7 bases. Losses at the gene ends were 1 base for V and 5 bases for J; bases not matched to a gene: 7. Germline V lookup: CDR1 DFQATT, CDR2 SNEGSKA (reference sequence). The CDR3 contains 15 residues. This CDR3 is CSARGGRTGTGELFF. The CDR3 nucleotides read TGCAGTGCTAGAGGGGGTCGGACAGGAACCGGGGAGCTGTTTTTT.

There are many counts of this clonotype. The chain employs TRBV2 and TRBJ2-3; TRBD1 is a possible D gene (6 bases). The V end was cut by 7 bases, the J end by 2 bases, with 16 bases between. Germline V CDR1 and CDR2: SNHLY, FYNNEI. The CDR3 runs 15 residues. The CDR3 DNA reads TGTGCCAGCACTTCTCGGACAGTCAACACAGATACGCAGTATTTT. Translated, it gives CASTSRTVNTDTQYF.

On this clonotype itself: One base away lies a much larger clone, so this may be a sequencing read error. This rearrangement joins TRBV7-8 to TRBJ1-5; TRBD1 matches 9 bases. This CDR3 has 18 residues. After removal of 1 base from V and 2 bases from J, the junction contained 9 bases not matched to a gene. Germline loops: CDR1 SGHVS, CDR2 FQNEAQ. The CDR3 DNA sequence: TGTGCCAGCAGCTTAGTTGGCAGGGGACAGGGCGGCAATCAGCCCCAGCATTTT. This translates into CASSLVGRGQGGNQPQHF. Full variable domain (rest looked up from reference TRBV7-8 and TRBJ1-5): GAGVSQSPRYKVAKRGQDVALRCDPISGHVSLFWYQQALGQGPEFLTYFQNEAQLDKSGLPSDRFFAERPEGSVSTLKIQRTQQEDSAVYLCASSLVGRGQGGNQPQHFGDGTRLSIL.

In its sample, this clonotype was seen many times. The chain joins TRBV28 to TRBJ2-7, with 8 bases fitting TRBD1. This CDR3 contains 16 residues. Per germline, CDR1 MDHEN and CDR2 SYDVKM. V shed 8 bases, J shed 1 base, and the junction held 13 bases outside the gene matches. The CDR3 DNA reads as TGTGCCAGCTCAGCCCCCCACAGGGGGGTTTCCTACGAGCAGTACTTC. This translates into CASSAPHRGVSYEQYF.

This clonotype was recorded a few times. V usage is TRBV28 and J usage is TRBJ1-2, with D perhaps TRBD1 (6 bases). Between the trimmed V and J ends, which lost 3 bases and 8 bases, there was a span of 13 bases. The germline V gene has CDR1 MDHEN and CDR2 SYDVKM. The length of the CDR3 is 13 residues. The CDR3 DNA reads as TGTGCCAGCAGTTTTCGGGGGGCGCGGGGCTACACCTTC. This sequence encodes CASSFRGARGYTF.

The chain couples TRBV27 to TRBJ2-7, with TRBD1 matching 10 bases. The V gene's germline CDR1 is MNHEY and CDR2 SMNVEV (reference sequence). Losses at the gene ends were 3 bases for V and 4 bases for J; bases not matched to a gene: 3. This CDR3 is built from 14 residues. The CDR3 sequence is CASSFGTGEYEQYF. The CDR3, as DNA: TGTGCCAGCAGTTTCGGGACAGGGGAGTACGAGCAGTACTTC.

This clonotype has a handful of counts. The rearrangement joins TRBV18 to TRBJ2-1; D might be TRBD1 (5 bases). The V gene lost 3 bases and the J gene lost 10 bases, with 22 bases spanning the gap. CDR3 length: 16 amino acids. CDR1 is KGHSH and CDR2 is LQKENI in the germline V gene. This CDR3 reads CASSPSMLDNSGEQFF. CDR3 in DNA: TGTGCCAGCTCACCGAGCATGTTGGACAACTCCGGGGAGCAGTTCTTC.

This clonotype was counted at least ten times. The chain has TRBV6-1 and TRBJ1-3, with TRBD1 as a possible D gene (6 bases). The CDR3 is 15 amino acids. V was trimmed by 0 bases and J by 2 bases, leaving 8 bases between them. Germline-derived CDR1 and CDR2 are MNHNS and SASEGT. The CDR3 coding sequence is TGTGCCAGCAGTGAAGCAGGGGGAGCTGGAAACACCATATATTTT. It is translated as CASSEAGGAGNTIYF.

Sample share makes this clonotype medium-sized. The chain links TRBV5-1 to TRBJ2-7, with TRBD2 identical over 13 bases. CDR1 is SGHRS and CDR2 is YFSETQ in the germline V gene. Trimming removed 7 bases from V and 2 bases from J; junction bases left unmatched: 3. This CDR3 has 14 residues. The CDR3 nucleotides read TGCGCCAGCTCGACTAGCGGGGGGCCCTACGAGCAGTACTTC. This gives the protein CASSTSGGPYEQYF.

This rearrangement joins TRBV20-1 to TRBJ2-2; perhaps TRBD2 as D (6 bases). This CDR3 spans 15 amino acids. The V gene lost 3 bases and the J gene lost 3 bases, with 14 bases spanning the gap. Germline V gene sequence: CDR1 DFQATT, CDR2 SNEGSKA (reference sequence). The CDR3 DNA reads TGCAGTGCTAGGGCTCGGGGGATCGACACCGGGGAGCTGTTTTTT. This encodes CSARARGIDTGELFF.

The chain recombines TRBV2 with TRBJ2-7; the D is unclear. The germline CDR1 and CDR2 sequences are SNHLY and FYNNEI. The CDR3 is 12 amino acids. The V gene lost 0 bases and the J gene lost 4 bases, with 4 bases spanning the gap. The CDR3 is CASSEAAYEQYF. The CDR3 bases are TGTGCCAGCAGTGAAGCGGCGTACGAGCAGTACTTC.

This clonotype was seen a few times. The chain joins TRBV12-3 or TRBV12-4 to TRBJ2-3; D remains ambiguous. The V gene lost 4 bases and the J gene lost 2 bases, with 10 bases spanning the gap. This CDR3 spans 14 amino acids. In DNA, the CDR3 is TGTGCCAGCAGTTCGACTGAGTACACAGATACGCAGTATTTT. This encodes CASSSTEYTDTQYF.

V gene TRBV20-1 combines with J gene TRBJ2-7, with D tentatively TRBD2 (6 bases). V shed 2 bases and J shed 1 base, with 12 bases lying between them. The CDR3 covers 14 residues. The V gene's germline CDR1 is DFQATT and CDR2 SNEGSKA (reference sequence). CDR3 sequence reads: CSARPTRPSYEQYF. The CDR3, as DNA: TGCAGTGCTAGACCGACTAGGCCTTCCTACGAGCAGTACTTC.

The genes are TRBV20-1 and TRBJ2-7; TRBD2 agrees at 9 bases. The CDR3 has 13 amino acids. Trimming at V came to 8 bases and at J to 0 bases, leaving 5 bases not matched to a gene. Germline V gene sequence: CDR1 DFQATT, CDR2 SNEGSKA (reference sequence). The CDR3 coding sequence is TGCAGTCCTTCTAGCGGGACCTCCTACGAGCAGTACTTC. Its translation is CSPSSGTSYEQYF.

There are many counts of this clonotype. The chain uses TRBV19 and TRBJ1-4; D is ambiguous. This CDR3 comprises 12 residues. Germline V CDR1 and CDR2: LNHDA, SQIVND (reference sequence). The V end was cut by 6 bases, the J end by 8 bases, with 10 bases between. The CDR3 here is CASRFRNEKLFF. Written as DNA, the CDR3 is TGTGCCAGTAGATTCAGAAACGAAAAACTGTTTTTT.

This clonotype was picked up many times. The V gene is TRBV28, the J gene TRBJ2-5; 7 positions match TRBD1. V trimming: 4 bases; J trimming: 3 bases; junction bases outside the gene matches: 8. The CDR3 runs 15 residues. The V gene's germline CDR1 is MDHEN and CDR2 SYDVKM. The CDR3 sequence is CASSSRRTGEETQYF. CDR3 sequence (DNA): TGTGCCAGCAGTTCCCGGCGGACAGGAGAAGAGACCCAGTACTTC.